Detailed here is one T cell receptor (beta chain). This entry belongs to a study of blood T cell repertoires in COVID-19. At the level of the study: T cells, B-cell-depleted T cells, or PBMCs supplied cDNA or gDNA.

Study processing details: Estimation of nucleated cell counts was performed using reference gene primer amplification. Clones were sequenced by immunoSEQ multiplex PCR, and TCRdb holds only the in-frame ones, with some missing. For V, J and clone size, that table is used; D and trimming come from the DNA. The table shows about 64,000 clones, with roughly four fifths occurring only once. The CDR3 extends over 12 amino acids. The V gene's germline CDR1 is MDHEN and CDR2 SYDVKM. V was cut by 4 bases and J by 4 bases, with 7 bases left in between. J is TRBJ1-1 and V is TRBV28; D is ambiguous. This TCR was sampled from a human donor in a cohort sampled during active COVID-19. Sequencing was performed on peripheral blood. Here the CDR3 reads CASSSPSTEAFF. The CDR3 DNA follows: TGTGCCAGCAGTTCACCTAGCACTGAAGCTTTCTTT.